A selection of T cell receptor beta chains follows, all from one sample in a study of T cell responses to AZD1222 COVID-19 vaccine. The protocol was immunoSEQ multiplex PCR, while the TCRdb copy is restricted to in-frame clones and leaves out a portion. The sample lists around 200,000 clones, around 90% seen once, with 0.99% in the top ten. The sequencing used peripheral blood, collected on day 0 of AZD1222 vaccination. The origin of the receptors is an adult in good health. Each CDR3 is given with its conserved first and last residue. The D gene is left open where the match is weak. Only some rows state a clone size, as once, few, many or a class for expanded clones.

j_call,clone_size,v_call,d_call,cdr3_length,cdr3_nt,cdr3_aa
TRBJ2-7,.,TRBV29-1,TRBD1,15,TGCAGCGTTGTACTCAGGGGGCGGCCCGAGGCCGAGCAGTACTTC,CSVVLRGRPEAEQYF
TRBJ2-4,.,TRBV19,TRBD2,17,TGTGCCACCGCTAGCGGGCCCCGTAATCTAGCCAAAAACATTCAGTACTTC,CATASGPRNLAKNIQYF
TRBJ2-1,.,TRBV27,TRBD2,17,TGTGCCAGCAGTCAAGACCTAGCGGGAGTCAGTCTATGGGAGCAGTTCTTC,CASSQDLAGVSLWEQFF
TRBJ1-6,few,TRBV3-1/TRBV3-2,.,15,TGTGCCAGCAGCCAAGACGTGCAGGGTAATTCACCCCTCCACTTT,CASSQDVQGNSPLHF
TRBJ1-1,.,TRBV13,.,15,TGTGCCAGCAGCTTAGTTACGAACCTGAACACTGAAGCTTTCTTT,CASSLVTNLNTEAFF
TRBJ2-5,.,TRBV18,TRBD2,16,TGTGCCAGCTCACCAGAACTAGCGGGCTACCAAGAGACCCAGTACTTC,CASSPELAGYQETQYF
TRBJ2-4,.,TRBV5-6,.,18,TGTGCCAGCAGCCAGTGGGGGCTAAATTTACTAGCCAAAAACATTCAGTACTTC,CASSQWGLNLLAKNIQYF
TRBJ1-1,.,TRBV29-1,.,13,TGCAGCGCCGGGGTGACGGAGAACACTGAAGCTTTCTTT,CSAGVTENTEAFF
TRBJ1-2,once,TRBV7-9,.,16,TGTGCCAGCAGCTTAATGCAGGGCAAACCTAACTATGGCTACACCTTC,CASSLMQGKPNYGYTF
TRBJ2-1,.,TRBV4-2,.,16,TGTGCCAGCAGCCAAGCAACGAAGAGTTCCTACAATGAGCAGTTCTTC,CASSQATKSSYNEQFF
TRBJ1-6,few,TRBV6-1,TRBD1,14,TGTGCCAGCAGTGAATATGGACAGGGGTCACCCCTCCACTTT,CASSEYGQGSPLHF
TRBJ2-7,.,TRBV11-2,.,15,TGTGCCAGCAGCGAGGGGGGGACCGAATTCTACGAGCAGTACTTC,CASSEGGTEFYEQYF
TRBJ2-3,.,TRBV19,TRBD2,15,TGTGCCAGTAGTCCGCTGCGGGAGGTATTGGATACGCAGTATTTT,CASSPLREVLDTQYF
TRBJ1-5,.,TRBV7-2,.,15,TGTGCCAGCAGCCATGGGACCAGCCTAAATCAGCCCCAGCATTTT,CASSHGTSLNQPQHF
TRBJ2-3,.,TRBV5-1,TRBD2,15,TGCGCCAGCACCTTAGCGGGAGGACCCACAGATACGCAGTATTTT,CASTLAGGPTDTQYF
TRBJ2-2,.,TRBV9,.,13,TGTGCCAGCAGCGTTACAGGGCCCGGGGAGCTGTTTTTT,CASSVTGPGELFF
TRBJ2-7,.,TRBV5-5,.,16,TGTGCCAGCAGCTCCAGAAGTGGCGTGAGCTCCTACGAGCAGTACTTC,CASSSRSGVSSYEQYF
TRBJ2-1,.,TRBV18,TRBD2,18,TGTGCCAGCTCACACTGGGTAGCGGGAGATGTAGTCGGCAATGAGCAGTTCTTC,CASSHWVAGDVVGNEQFF
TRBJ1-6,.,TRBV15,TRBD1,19,TGTGCCACCAGTGCGGGACAGGGGAGTCTCAGCTCCTATAATTCACCCCTCCACTTT,CATSAGQGSLSSYNSPLHF
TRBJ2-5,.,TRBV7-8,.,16,TGTGCCAGCAGCTTAGAATTTTCGGGGGCGCGGGAGACCCAGTACTTC,CASSLEFSGARETQYF
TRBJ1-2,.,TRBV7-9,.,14,TGTGCCAGCAGCTCCATGGCAGTTTTCTATGGCTACACCTTC,CASSSMAVFYGYTF
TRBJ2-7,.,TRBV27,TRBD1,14,TGTGCCACCAGGGACAGGGGTTTTTCCTACGAGCAGTACTTC,CATRDRGFSYEQYF
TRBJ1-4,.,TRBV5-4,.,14,TGTGCCAGCAGCGTGGGGGCTGATTATGAAAAACTGTTTTTT,CASSVGADYEKLFF
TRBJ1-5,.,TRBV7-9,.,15,TGTGCCAGCAGCTTAGCGCCAGGGAACAATCAGCCCCAGCATTTT,CASSLAPGNNQPQHF
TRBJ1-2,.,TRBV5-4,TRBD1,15,TGTGCCAGCAGCTTGGGACAGGGAAAGCACTATGGCTACACCTTC,CASSLGQGKHYGYTF
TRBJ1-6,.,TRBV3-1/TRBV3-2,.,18,TGTGCCAGCAGCCAAAGAGGGGAGCTGTTTCCCCCGGAGGGAACCCTCCACTTT,CASSQRGELFPPEGTLHF
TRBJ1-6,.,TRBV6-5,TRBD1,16,TGTGCCAGCAGTTACTCGAGGGACAGTATCAATTCACCCCTCCACTTT,CASSYSRDSINSPLHF
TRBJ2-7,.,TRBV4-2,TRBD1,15,TGTGCCAGCAGCCCAGGACAGGGCCAGCCCTACGAGCAGTACTTC,CASSPGQGQPYEQYF
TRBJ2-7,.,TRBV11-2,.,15,TGTGCCAGCAGCTTAACCGTAGGGAGAAGCTACGAGCAGTACTTC,CASSLTVGRSYEQYF
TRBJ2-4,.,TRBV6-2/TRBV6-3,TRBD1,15,TGTGCCAGCAGTTCCCGACAGGGTGCCAAAAACATTCAGTACTTC,CASSSRQGAKNIQYF
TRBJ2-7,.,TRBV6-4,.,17,TGTGCCAGGTCTTGGGCAGAGCCGGACGGAAGCTCCTACGAGCAGTACTTC,CARSWAEPDGSSYEQYF
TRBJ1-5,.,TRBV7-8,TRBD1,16,TGTGCCAGCAGCTTCCTAGGGGGCTGGGTAAATCAGCCCCAGCATTTT,CASSFLGGWVNQPQHF
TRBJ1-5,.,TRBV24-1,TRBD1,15,TGTGCCACCAGTGATGCGGGACAGGACTTTCGGCCCCAGCATTTT,CATSDAGQDFRPQHF